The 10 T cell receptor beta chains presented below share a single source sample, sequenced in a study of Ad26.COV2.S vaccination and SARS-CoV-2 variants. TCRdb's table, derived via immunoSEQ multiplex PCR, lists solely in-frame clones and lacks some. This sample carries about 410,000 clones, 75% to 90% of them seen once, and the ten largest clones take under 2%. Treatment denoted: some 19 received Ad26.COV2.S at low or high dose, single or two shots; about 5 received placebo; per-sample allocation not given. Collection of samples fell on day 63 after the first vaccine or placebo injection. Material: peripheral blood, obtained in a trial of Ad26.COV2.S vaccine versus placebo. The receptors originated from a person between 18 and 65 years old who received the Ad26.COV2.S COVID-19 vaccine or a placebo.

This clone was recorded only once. For the CDR3, the DNA is TGTGCCAGCAGCAAAGACAGGATCGGCACTGAAGCTTTCTTT. This sequence encodes CASSKDRIGTEAFF. The V and J genes are TRBV5-6 and TRBJ1-1; D may be TRBD1 (6 bases). The length of the CDR3 is 14 residues. Per germline, CDR1 SGHDT and CDR2 YYEEEE. The V and J ends lost 4 bases and 4 bases respectively, with 14 bases between them.

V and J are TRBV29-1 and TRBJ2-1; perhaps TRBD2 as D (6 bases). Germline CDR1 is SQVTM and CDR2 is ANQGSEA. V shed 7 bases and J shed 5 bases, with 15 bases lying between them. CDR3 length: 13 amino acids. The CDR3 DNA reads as TGCAGCGCTAGGGGTGGAGGGCACAATGAGCAGTTCTTC. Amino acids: CSARGGGHNEQFF.

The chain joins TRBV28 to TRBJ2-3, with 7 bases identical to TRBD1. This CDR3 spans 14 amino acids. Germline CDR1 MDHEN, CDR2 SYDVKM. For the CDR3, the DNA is TGTGCTTCTGCAGGGGGATCTAGCACAGATACGCAGTATTTT. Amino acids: CASAGGSSTDTQYF. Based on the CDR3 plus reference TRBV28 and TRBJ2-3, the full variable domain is DVKVTQSSRYLVKRTGEKVFLECVQDMDHENMFWYRQDPGLGLRLIYFSYDVKMKEKGDIPEGYSVSREKKERFSLILESASTNQTSMYLCASAGGSSTDTQYFGPGTRLTVL.

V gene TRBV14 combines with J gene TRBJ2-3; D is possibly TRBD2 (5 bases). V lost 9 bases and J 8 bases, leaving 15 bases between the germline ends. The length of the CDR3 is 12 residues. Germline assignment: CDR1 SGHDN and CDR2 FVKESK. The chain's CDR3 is CASGYSRGTQYF. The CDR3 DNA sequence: TGTGCCAGTGGATACAGCCGGGGTACGCAGTATTTT. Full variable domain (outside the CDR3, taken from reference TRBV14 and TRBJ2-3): EAGVTQFPSHSVIEKGQTVTLRCDPISGHDNLYWYRRVMGKEIKFLLHFVKESKQDESGMPNNRFLAERTGGTYSTLKVQPAELEDSGVYFCASGYSRGTQYFGPGTRLTVL.

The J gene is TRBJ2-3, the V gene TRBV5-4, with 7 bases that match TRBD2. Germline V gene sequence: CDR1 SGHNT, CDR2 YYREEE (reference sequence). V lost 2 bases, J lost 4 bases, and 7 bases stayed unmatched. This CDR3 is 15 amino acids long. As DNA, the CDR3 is TGTGCCAGCAGCTTAAATAGCGGGCTCGCAGATACGCAGTATTTT. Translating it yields CASSLNSGLADTQYF. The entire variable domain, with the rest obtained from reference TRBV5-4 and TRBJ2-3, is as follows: ETGVTQSPTHLIKTRGQQVTLRCSSQSGHNTVSWYQQALGQGPQFIFQYYREEENGRGNFPPRFSGLQFPNYSSELNVNALELDDSALYLCASSLNSGLADTQYFGPGTRLTVL.

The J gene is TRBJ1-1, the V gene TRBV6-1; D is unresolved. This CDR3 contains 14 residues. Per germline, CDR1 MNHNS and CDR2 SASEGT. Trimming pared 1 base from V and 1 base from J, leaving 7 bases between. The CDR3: CASSEVGTNTEAFF. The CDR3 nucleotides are TGTGCCAGCAGTGAAGTGGGCACGAACACTGAAGCTTTCTTT.

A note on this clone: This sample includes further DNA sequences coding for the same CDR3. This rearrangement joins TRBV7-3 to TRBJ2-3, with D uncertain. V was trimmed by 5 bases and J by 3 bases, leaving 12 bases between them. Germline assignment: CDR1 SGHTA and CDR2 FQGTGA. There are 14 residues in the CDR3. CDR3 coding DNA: TGTGCCAGCAGCCTCGGAGTAGGTACAGATACGCAGTATTTT. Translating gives CASSLGVGTDTQYF.

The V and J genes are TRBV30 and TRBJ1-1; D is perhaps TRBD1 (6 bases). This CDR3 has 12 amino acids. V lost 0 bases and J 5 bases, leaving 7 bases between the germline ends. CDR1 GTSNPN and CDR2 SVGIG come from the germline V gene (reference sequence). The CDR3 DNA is TGTGCCTGGAGTGTAAGGGGGACTGAAGCTTTCTTT. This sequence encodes CAWSVRGTEAFF.

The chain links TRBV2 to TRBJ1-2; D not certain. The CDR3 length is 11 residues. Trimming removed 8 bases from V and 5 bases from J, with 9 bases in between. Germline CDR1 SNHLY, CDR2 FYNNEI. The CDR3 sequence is CASQQDYGYTF. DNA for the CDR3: TGTGCCAGCCAGCAGGATTATGGCTACACCTTC.

CDR3 residues: CASSLDRGTSPLHF. For the CDR3, the DNA is TGTGCCAGCAGCTTGGACAGGGGGACTTCACCCCTCCACTTT. The chain carries TRBV11-2 and TRBJ1-6, with 10 positions matching TRBD1. The CDR3 consists of 14 residues. Trimming took 3 bases from V and 9 from J; bases not matched to a gene: 2. CDR1 is SGHAT, CDR2 FQNNGV, per germline.